This TCR beta chain was profiled in a study of response to subunit inactivated influenza vaccine listed by TCRdb under 2018. The study in broad terms: To follow how T cells responded to a trivalent subunit inactivated influenza vaccine, the researchers relied on deep quantitative profiling of the T cell receptor repertoire. Study-level results and caveats: According to the authors, only a limited number of new T cells may be recruited by each seasonal influenza vaccination.

The library came from RT-PCR. Sequencing was carried out with an Illumina HiSeq 2500. TCRdb handled the public reads itself, with Q25 trimming in fastp and clone calling in MiXCR, and kept productive beta chains. Each CDR3 protein gets just one entry, which takes the most common genes and DNA from the rows behind it. The sample table records more than 600,000 distinct CDR3 sequences; around a sixth of these occur just once. The ten largest clonotypes hold 9.5% to 13% of the sample. From the germline V gene, CDR1 is SQVTM and CDR2 is ANQGSEA. From cysteine to phenylalanine, the CDR3 is 13 amino acids long. The kept DNA is CDR3 alone, 39 bases in frame from the first base. Trimming takes 7 bases off V and 3 bases off J; junction bases not matched to a gene: 5. This clonotype came up many times. The antigen this receptor binds is unknown. Base quality data are lacking; no much larger clone is found one base away.

This specimen consisted of PBMCs from blood, obtained 4 to 6 days after vaccination. This receptor was identified in a man aged 50 to 60 who received an inactivated influenza vaccine. Donor details come from another sample of the same person, matched by shared clones. The rearrangement joined TRBV29-1 to TRBJ2-1; the central 8 bases match TRBD2. The bases read TGCAGCGCAAACGGGGGGGGCTACAATGAGCAGTTCTTC. The translation is CSANGGGYNEQFF.